The 13 T cell receptor beta chains listed next were all sequenced from one sample in a study of neurological immune-mediated disorders. TCRdb re-called the 5' RACE reads with MiXCR, one entry per CDR3 protein. The table has roughly 55,000 distinct CDR3 sequences, 16% seen once. What was sequenced was PBMCs. The receptors come from a man aged 55 to 69 in good health.

This clonotype has at least ten counts. J is TRBJ2-1 and V is TRBV9; 10 nucleotides match TRBD1. Unmatched junction bases numbered 3, after V lost 2 bases and J lost 10 bases. CDR1 and CDR2 (germline): SGDLS, YYNGEE. The CDR3 runs to 13 residues. Here the CDR3 reads CASSVSTGGEQFF. Written as DNA, the CDR3 is TGTGCCAGCAGCGTCTCGACAGGGGGCGAGCAGTTCTTC. The whole variable domain, filled in from reference TRBV9 and TRBJ2-1, reads DSGVTQTPKHLITATGQRVTLRCSPRSGDLSVYWYQQSLDQGLQFLIQYYNGEERAKGNILERFSAQQFPDLHSELNLSSLELGDSALYFCASSVSTGGEQFFGPGTRLTVL.

This clonotype was found many times. The chain joins TRBV20-1 to TRBJ2-4; D call uncertain. V was clipped by 6 bases and J by 0 bases, with 15 bases between them. Germline values: CDR1 DFQATT, CDR2 SNEGSKA (reference sequence). The CDR3 extends over 15 amino acids. This chain's CDR3 is CSARAPTQAKNIQYF. The CDR3 DNA follows: TGCAGTGCACGAGCGCCCACTCAAGCCAAAAACATTCAGTACTTC.

Ten or more counts support this clonotype. This rearrangement joins TRBV5-1 to TRBJ1-4; D not resolved. The CDR3 spans 15 residues. V lost 1 base and J 6 bases, leaving 13 bases between the germline ends. Germline CDR1 and CDR2: SGHRS and YFSETQ. The CDR3 nucleotides are TGCGCCAGCAGCTTGTCGCCCACCGGTGATGAAAAACTGTTTTTT. Amino acids: CASSLSPTGDEKLFF.

In this sample, this clonotype turned up many times. The chain employs TRBV20-1 and TRBJ1-1; TRBD1 matches at 9 bases. CDR3 length: 15 residues. J lost 6 bases, V lost 0 bases, and 8 bases had no gene match. Germline V lookup: CDR1 DFQATT, CDR2 SNEGSKA (reference sequence). This CDR3 reads CSAREMDRGTAEAFF. The CDR3 DNA reads TGCAGTGCTAGAGAAATGGACAGGGGAACGGCTGAAGCTTTCTTT.

This clonotype was observed many times. The genes are TRBV12-3 or TRBV12-4 and TRBJ2-7; D unclear. The CDR3 contains 14 residues. V dropped 1 base and J dropped 2 bases, with 9 bases sitting between them. CDR3 protein: CASSLGAGPYEQYF. The DNA for the CDR3 is TGTGCCAGCAGTTTAGGCGCCGGGCCCTACGAGCAGTACTTC.

This clonotype showed up just a few times. This chain connects TRBV7-9 to TRBJ2-7; tentative D call: TRBD1 (5 bases). The germline V and J ends were trimmed by 7 bases and 2 bases, with 24 bases remaining between them. CDR3 size: 17 residues. Germline CDR1 and CDR2: SEHNR and FQNEAQ (reference sequence). CDR3 nucleotides: TGTGCCAGCACCCGACCCGAGTCCCCCCAAGGGGCCTACGAGCAGTACTTC. Translation gives CASTRPESPQGAYEQYF.

This clonotype has a count of ten or more. The V and J genes are TRBV28 and TRBJ2-7; no firm D call. The germline V and J ends were trimmed by 5 bases and 6 bases, with 14 bases remaining between them. Germline-derived CDR1 and CDR2 are MDHEN and SYDVKM. The CDR3 has 13 residues. The CDR3 sequence: CASSPAFSREQYF. Written as DNA, the CDR3 is TGTGCCAGCAGTCCGGCCTTTTCCCGCGAGCAGTACTTC.

In its sample, this clonotype was seen many times. The CDR3 bases are TGTGCCAGCAGCGCGGGACAGGGGACTGAAGCTTTCTTT. This gives the protein CASSAGQGTEAFF. The chain couples TRBV7-9 to TRBJ1-1; 10 nucleotides line up with TRBD1. Germline V gene sequence: CDR1 SEHNR, CDR2 FQNEAQ (reference sequence). V trimming: 5 bases; J trimming: 5 bases; junction bases outside the gene matches: 2. CDR3 length: 13 amino acids.

At least ten counts were recorded for this clonotype. The gene calls are TRBV7-9 and TRBJ2-5; D is undetermined. Between the trimmed V and J ends, which lost 4 bases and 9 bases, there was a span of 12 bases. The germline V gene encodes CDR1 SEHNR and CDR2 FQNEAQ (reference sequence). This CDR3 has 12 residues. The CDR3, as DNA: TGTGCCAGCAGCTCACTGGACCCGGCCCAGTACTTC. It specifies CASSSLDPAQYF. Variable domain in full (rest from reference TRBV7-9 and TRBJ2-5): DTGVSQNPRHKITKRGQNVTFRCDPISEHNRLYWYRQTLGQGPEFLTYFQNEAQLEKSRLLSDRFSAERPKGSFSTLEIQRTEQGDSAMYLCASSSLDPAQYFGPGTRLLVL.

This clonotype was picked up many times. The chain carries TRBV15 and TRBJ2-2; D may be TRBD2 (5 bases). CDR1 is LNHNV and CDR2 is YYDKDF in the germline V gene (reference sequence). The length of the CDR3 is 15 residues. Between the trimmed V and J ends, which lost 1 base and 8 bases, there was a span of 14 bases. The CDR3 nucleotides are TGTGCCACCAGCAGAGTATTAGCGCCAACAGGGGAGCTGTTTTTT. Amino acids: CATSRVLAPTGELFF.

This clonotype was recorded at least ten times. The chain recombines TRBV15 with TRBJ1-3; D ambiguous. There are 15 residues in the CDR3. Germline loops: CDR1 LNHNV, CDR2 YYDKDF (reference sequence). V dropped 0 bases and J dropped 0 bases, with 6 bases sitting between them. Written as DNA, the CDR3 is TGTGCCACCAGCAGAGATTTGGGCTCTGGAAACACCATATATTTT. Translation gives CATSRDLGSGNTIYF.

Comments on this clonotype: The conserved phenylalanine or tryptophan is not found at the CDR3 terminus, so this likely reflects a read error. The chain is built from TRBV24-1 and TRBJ2-7, with D tentatively TRBD1 (6 bases). The CDR3 consists of 16 residues. Germline V CDR1 and CDR2: KGHDR, SFDVKD. This CDR3 is CTTSDSRDTGTYEQYI. The CDR3 DNA reads TGTACCACCAGTGATTCCCGGGACACAGGTACCTACGAGCAGTACATC.

The sample holds many counts of this clonotype. This sequence joins TRBV4-1 and TRBJ2-1; TRBD2 is a possible D gene (6 bases). Germline V lookup: CDR1 MGHRA, CDR2 YSYEKL. This CDR3 is 16 amino acids long. V lost 1 base and J 3 bases, leaving 13 bases between the germline ends. The DNA for the CDR3 is TGCGCCAGCAGCCAAGCTTCTCGCGGGATCTACAATGAGCAGTTCTTC. It encodes CASSQASRGIYNEQFF.